Each of the 29 T cell receptor beta chains below was sequenced from the same sample in a study of T cell changes during pregnancy in multiple sclerosis. Only in-frame clones appear in the TCRdb table, and some are missing; sequencing was by immunoSEQ multiplex PCR. The sample records about 24,000 clones, around 90% being singletons. The specimen comprised CD8+ T cells from peripheral blood mononuclear cells, sampled in the third trimester of pregnancy. These receptors were taken from a female donor in good health, enrolled as a control in a pregnancy study.

This clone was picked up a small number of times. This chain connects TRBV13 to TRBJ2-7; 7 bases fit TRBD2. The CDR3 has 12 residues. CDR1 is PRHDT, CDR2 FYEKMQ, per germline (reference sequence). V lost 5 bases, J lost 5 bases, and 3 bases stayed unmatched. This chain's CDR3 is CASSPGLDEQYF. The DNA for the CDR3 is TGTGCCAGCAGCCCCGGACTAGACGAGCAGTACTTC.

J is TRBJ2-5 and V is TRBV28; D is undetermined. Trimming shortened V by 3 bases and J by 5 bases, and 16 bases separated the two germline ends. The CDR3 runs 15 residues. Per the germline V gene, CDR1 is MDHEN and CDR2 is SYDVKM. For the CDR3, the DNA is TGTGCCAGCAGTTTTGAGACTCTACCTGGGGAGACCCAGTACTTC. Translating gives CASSFETLPGETQYF. Full variable domain (rest looked up from reference TRBV28 and TRBJ2-5): DVKVTQSSRYLVKRTGEKVFLECVQDMDHENMFWYRQDPGLGLRLIYFSYDVKMKEKGDIPEGYSVSREKKERFSLILESASTNQTSMYLCASSFETLPGETQYFGPGTRLLVL.

This clone was seen a single time. This rearrangement joins TRBV9 to TRBJ1-5; 9 nucleotides line up with TRBD1. Trimming took 6 bases from V and 7 from J; bases not matched to a gene: 8. In germline, CDR1 is SGDLS, CDR2 YYNGEE. The CDR3 totals 14 residues. Here the CDR3 DNA reads TGTGCCAGCAAGGTTGGGACAGGGCAACAGCCCCAGCATTTT. As protein: CASKVGTGQQPQHF.

This chain uses TRBV19 with TRBJ2-7; weak D call: TRBD2 (5 bases). Germline V gives CDR1 LNHDA, CDR2 SQIVND (reference sequence). The V and J ends lost 5 bases and 0 bases respectively, with 11 bases between them. This CDR3 comprises 14 residues. The CDR3 coding sequence is TGTGCCAGTAGTTGGGGAGTCGGCTCCTACGAGCAGTACTTC. Encoded protein: CASSWGVGSYEQYF.

Regarding this clone: At the DNA level, this CDR3 is encoded by other sequences in the same sample as well. The chain links TRBV18 to TRBJ2-5; no definite D call. The CDR3 is 12 amino acids. The V gene's germline CDR1 is KGHSH and CDR2 LQKENI. Deletions cut 0 bases from V and 4 bases from J, with 3 bases between. The CDR3 sequence is CASSPPLETQYF. CDR3 nucleotides: TGTGCCAGCTCACCACCCCTAGAGACCCAGTACTTC.

V is TRBV5-4 and J is TRBJ1-2, with D possibly matching TRBD1 (5 bases). Trimming cost V 0 bases and J 3 bases, with 24 bases left between them. The CDR3 runs to 19 residues. Germline CDR1 and CDR2: SGHNT and YYREEE (reference sequence). The CDR3 DNA reads TGTGCCAGCAGCTTGGACGGGGGTCGAACGGCAGGGAGGGACTATGGCTACACCTTC. This codes for CASSLDGGRTAGRDYGYTF.

V gene TRBV5-6 combines with J gene TRBJ2-7, with D uncertain. The V end was cut by 4 bases, the J end by 2 bases, with 16 bases between. CDR3 length: 15 residues. Germline-derived CDR1 and CDR2 are SGHDT and YYEEEE. In DNA, the CDR3 is TGTGCCAGCAGCCCCGCGGAGAAAAGCACCTACGAGCAGTACTTC. Amino acids: CASSPAEKSTYEQYF.

The chain carries TRBV30 and TRBJ1-6; 8 bases line up with TRBD1. This CDR3 comprises 14 residues. Germline values: CDR1 GTSNPN, CDR2 SVGIG (reference sequence). V lost 5 bases, J lost 6 bases, and 6 bases stayed unmatched. The CDR3 DNA follows: TGTGCCTGGGGCCCAGGGGGCTCTAATTCACCCCTCCACTTT. This encodes CAWGPGGSNSPLHF.

In this sample, this clone turned up once. This rearrangement joins TRBV28 to TRBJ2-3; 7 bases fit TRBD2. J was trimmed by 3 bases and V by 6 bases; bases with no gene match: 15. This CDR3 region has 17 residues. Germline loops: CDR1 MDHEN, CDR2 SYDVKM. The DNA of the CDR3 is TGTGCCAGCAGCCAACCCATAACTAGCGACTTAACAGATACGCAGTATTTT. It yields the protein CASSQPITSDLTDTQYF.

In DNA, the CDR3 is TGTGCCAGCAGTTTATTCGGGGGGGGTAGCAATCAGCCCCAGCATTTT. Its protein product is CASSLFGGGSNQPQHF. The rearrangement joins TRBV27 to TRBJ1-5; D might be TRBD1 (5 bases). The CDR3 is 16 amino acids. CDR1 and CDR2 from the germline V gene are MNHEY and SMNVEV (reference sequence). V dropped 1 base and J dropped 0 bases, with 10 bases sitting between them.

The gene calls are TRBV5-1 and TRBJ2-7; 9 bases are a match to TRBD1. CDR1 and CDR2 from the germline V gene are SGHRS and YFSETQ. V shed 4 bases and J 6 bases; nucleotides not matched to a gene: 11. The CDR3 has 15 amino acids. The CDR3 DNA reads TGCGCCAGCAGCGCCCCCGGGACAGGGAAGCGCGAGCAGTACTTC. It yields the protein CASSAPGTGKREQYF.

The gene calls are TRBV27 and TRBJ2-1; 11 positions agree with TRBD2. Germline V gene lookup returns CDR1 MNHEY and CDR2 SMNVEV (reference sequence). The junction had 20 bases not matched to a gene; V was cut back by 3 bases and J by 7 bases. CDR3 length: 20 residues. The CDR3 protein is CASSFQRALSLAGAKNEQFF. In nucleotides, the CDR3 is TGTGCCAGCAGTTTTCAGCGGGCCTTATCACTAGCGGGGGCAAAGAATGAGCAGTTCTTC.

This sequence joins TRBV27 and TRBJ2-1, with 8 bases identical to TRBD2. CDR1 and CDR2 (germline): MNHEY, SMNVEV (reference sequence). The CDR3 runs to 16 residues. With V trimmed by 6 bases and J by 6 bases, 13 bases remained unmatched. The CDR3 nucleotides are TGTGCCAGCAGCCCCCGAGGGAGACTAGCGCCCAATGAGCAGTTCTTC. Amino acids: CASSPRGRLAPNEQFF.

V gene TRBV29-1 combines with J gene TRBJ1-5; D possibly corresponds to TRBD1 (6 bases). This CDR3 has 13 amino acids. Germline CDR1 reads SQVTM; CDR2 reads ANQGSEA. With 4 bases removed from V and 4 bases from J, the gap between germline ends came to 11 bases. This chain's CDR3 is CSVVAQGNQPQHF. CDR3 DNA sequence: TGCAGCGTTGTGGCGCAGGGGAATCAGCCCCAGCATTTT. The full variable domain, rest sourced from reference TRBV29-1 and TRBJ1-5, is SAVISQKPSRDICQRGTSLTIQCQVDSQVTMMFWYRQQPGQSLTLIATANQGSEATYESGFVIDKFPISRPNLTFSTLTVSNMSPEDSSIYLCSVVAQGNQPQHFGDGTRLSIL.

V is TRBV15 and J is TRBJ2-1; D is unresolved. Trimming cost V 5 bases and J 6 bases, with 17 bases left between them. Looked up from germline, CDR1 is LNHNV and CDR2 is YYDKDF (reference sequence). The CDR3 is 15 amino acids. The CDR3 spells CATSGRYLGRNEQFF. CDR3 DNA sequence: TGTGCCACCAGCGGCCGGTATCTTGGGCGCAATGAGCAGTTCTTC.

The J gene is TRBJ1-6, the V gene TRBV27; perhaps TRBD1 as D (5 bases). CDR1 is MNHEY, CDR2 SMNVEV, per germline (reference sequence). The CDR3 covers 18 residues. With 2 bases removed from V and 0 bases from J, the gap between germline ends came to 14 bases. CDR3 coding DNA: TGTGCCAGCAGTTTAATAGGGGCATTCAGCTCCTATAATTCACCCCTCCACTTT. As protein: CASSLIGAFSSYNSPLHF.

The chain carries TRBV12-5 and TRBJ2-5; perhaps TRBD2 as D (6 bases). Looked up from germline, CDR1 is LGHNT and CDR2 is FRNRAP. V lost 6 bases to trimming and J lost 5 bases, with 10 bases between them. The CDR3 covers 12 residues. Written as DNA, the CDR3 is TGTGCTAGTGGCCTGGGGAGGGAGACCCAGTACTTC. As protein: CASGLGRETQYF.

The J gene is TRBJ1-1, the V gene TRBV4-2; a weak D match, TRBD1 (5 bases). V was clipped by 8 bases and J by 3 bases, with 13 bases between them. The germline V gene encodes CDR1 LGHNA and CDR2 YNFKEQ. The CDR3 is 13 amino acids. For the CDR3, the DNA is TGTGCCAGCGGGGGGGGTCTGGACACTGAAGCTTTCTTT. Its protein is CASGGGLDTEAFF.

The V call is TRBV13, the J call TRBJ1-3, with no clear D. CDR1 and CDR2 from the germline V gene are PRHDT and FYEKMQ (reference sequence). V was clipped by 3 bases and J by 2 bases, with 5 bases between them. The CDR3 is made up of 13 amino acids. CDR3: CASSLTTGNTIYF. The CDR3 coding sequence is TGTGCCAGCAGCTTGACTACTGGAAACACCATATATTTT.

The chain recombines TRBV5-1 with TRBJ2-3; TRBD1 agrees at 7 bases. Per the germline V gene, CDR1 is SGHRS and CDR2 is YFSETQ. Trimming at V came to 2 bases and at J to 1 base, leaving 4 bases not matched to a gene. This CDR3 comprises 15 residues. In DNA form, the CDR3 reads TGCGCCAGCAGCTTACGGACAGGCGGCACAGATACGCAGTATTTT. Translation: CASSLRTGGTDTQYF.

This chain connects TRBV28 to TRBJ1-5, with D uncertain. Germline V lookup: CDR1 MDHEN, CDR2 SYDVKM. V lost 3 bases, J lost 0 bases, and 6 bases lay in between. CDR3 size: 14 residues. Here the CDR3 reads CASSFQISNQPQHF. In nucleotides, the CDR3 is TGTGCCAGCAGTTTCCAGATTAGCAATCAGCCCCAGCATTTT.

The chain employs TRBV4-1 and TRBJ2-2; maybe TRBD1 (6 bases). Trimming cost V 4 bases and J 7 bases, with 13 bases left between them. Per germline, CDR1 MGHRA and CDR2 YSYEKL. The CDR3 is 14 amino acids. CDR3 loop: CASSPGQSLGELFF. In DNA, the CDR3 is TGCGCCAGCAGCCCAGGACAGTCGCTCGGGGAGCTGTTTTTT.

V is TRBV6-1 and J is TRBJ1-5, with 8 bases aligning to TRBD1. Germline V gene lookup returns CDR1 MNHNS and CDR2 SASEGT. J lost 4 bases, V lost 10 bases, and 9 bases had no gene match. The CDR3 length is 14 residues. The chain's CDR3 is CAIQGASENQPQHF. As DNA, the CDR3 is TGTGCCATTCAGGGGGCGTCAGAGAATCAGCCCCAGCATTTT.

The CDR3 reads CASSLEAGPTEAFF. CDR3 sequence (DNA): TGTGCCAGCAGCTTAGAGGCAGGGCCAACTGAAGCTTTCTTT. This chain links TRBV13 with TRBJ1-1, with a weak D call TRBD1 (5 bases). This CDR3 contains 14 residues. Germline-derived CDR1 and CDR2 are PRHDT and FYEKMQ (reference sequence). V was pared by 1 base and J by 5 bases, with 11 bases between.

V usage is TRBV7-9 and J usage is TRBJ2-5; 13 bases are shared with TRBD2. The CDR3 contains 17 residues. After removal of 4 bases from V and 5 bases from J, the junction contained 10 bases not matched to a gene. Germline V CDR1 and CDR2: SEHNR, FQNEAQ (reference sequence). Here the CDR3 reads CASSSTVLAGGRETQYF. CDR3 in DNA: TGTGCCAGCAGCTCCACTGTACTAGCGGGAGGGCGTGAGACCCAGTACTTC.

This chain joins TRBV7-9 and TRBJ1-2, with 7 bases matching TRBD1. The CDR3 spans 11 residues. Germline loops: CDR1 SEHNR, CDR2 FQNEAQ (reference sequence). V was clipped by 11 bases and J by 6 bases; unmatched bases: 6. The CDR3 region has the DNA TGTGCCCATGACAGGGAGGATGGCTACACCTTC. It is translated as CAHDREDGYTF.

J is TRBJ2-2 and V is TRBV6-1, with D possibly matching TRBD1 (5 bases). This CDR3 contains 15 residues. Trimming removed 3 bases from V and 1 base from J, with 9 bases in between. Germline V lookup: CDR1 MNHNS, CDR2 SASEGT. The CDR3 DNA sequence: TGTGCCAGCAGTGATTTAGGGGTGAACACCGGGGAGCTGTTTTTT. It specifies CASSDLGVNTGELFF.

The rearrangement joins TRBV6-5 to TRBJ1-1; D ambiguous. This CDR3 region has 13 residues. Trimming took off 6 bases at V and 5 bases at J, with 13 bases between the two ends. The V gene's germline CDR1 is MNHEY and CDR2 SVGAGI. The DNA for the CDR3 is TGTGCCAGCAGGACAACCTTGGCAACTGAAGCTTTCTTT. Translation gives CASRTTLATEAFF.

The chain links TRBV27 to TRBJ1-1; maybe TRBD1 (5 bases). The V end was cut by 6 bases, the J end by 5 bases, with 16 bases between. Germline CDR1 reads MNHEY; CDR2 reads SMNVEV (reference sequence). The CDR3 sequence is 14 residues long. CDR3 loop: CASSSGLLVTEAFF. The CDR3 DNA is TGTGCCAGCAGCTCGGGACTCCTAGTTACTGAAGCTTTCTTT.